Sequencing of this T cell receptor beta chain was carried out in a study of technical replicates of blood from several donors. TCRdb's copy holds only in-frame clones and misses some; the assay was immunoSEQ multiplex PCR. Altogether tens of thousands of clones are present, 90% to 95% being singletons, with the ten largest covering about 4.3%. CDR1 is MNHEY, CDR2 SVGAGI, per germline. CDR3 length: 11 amino acids. V lost 5 bases and J 4 bases, leaving 6 bases between the germline ends. The chain couples TRBV6-5 to TRBJ2-7, with D uncertain. This clonotype was sampled from a human donor in good health. Some clones in this sample may be carry-over from other donors' samples. Sequencing input: PBMCs. CDR3 DNA sequence: TGTGCCAGCAGTGTCTTTTACGAGCAGTACTTC. This encodes CASSVFYEQYF.